These 13 T cell receptor beta chains share one sample of origin, sequenced in a study of blood T cell repertoires in COVID-19. Sequencing used immunoSEQ multiplex PCR; TCRdb keeps in-frame clones, though not all of them. The repertoire holds 350,000 or so clones, with about 90% as singletons. Material for sequencing was peripheral blood. These receptors were obtained from a man between 18 and 29 years old with active or convalescent COVID-19.

This clone occurred once. The gene calls are TRBV2 and TRBJ1-4; possibly TRBD1 for D (6 bases). CDR3 length: 15 residues. The V end was cut by 0 bases, the J end by 7 bases, with 12 bases between. The V gene's germline CDR1 is SNHLY and CDR2 FYNNEI. CDR3 in amino acids: CASSEALDRSEKLFF. DNA of the CDR3: TGTGCCAGCAGTGAAGCGCTCGACAGGAGTGAAAAACTGTTTTTT.

This chain connects TRBV11-1 to TRBJ2-3; 7 bases match TRBD1. The CDR3 spans 15 residues. V dropped 4 bases and J dropped 2; count of bases not matched to a gene: 6. Germline V lookup: CDR1 SGHAT, CDR2 FQDESV (reference sequence). CDR3 in DNA: TGTGCCAGCAGCTCAGGGACAGTTTCCACAGATACGCAGTATTTT. Residues: CASSSGTVSTDTQYF.

There are a few counts of this clone. J is TRBJ1-4 and V is TRBV7-2; D remains unclear. Germline V gene data show CDR1 as SGHTA and CDR2 as FQGNSA. Trimming cost V 5 bases and J 7 bases, with 14 bases left between them. This CDR3 contains 14 residues. The CDR3 DNA reads as TGTGCCAGCAGCCTAGACGCGGGCATTGAAAAACTGTTTTTT. It specifies CASSLDAGIEKLFF.

The V and J genes are TRBV10-3 and TRBJ1-2; D unresolved. Trimming left V 0 bases short and J 4 bases short, with 12 bases between. Germline CDR1 ENHRY, CDR2 SYGVKD. The CDR3 extends over 15 amino acids. CDR3 loop: CAISESAGGSYGYTF. For the CDR3, the DNA is TGTGCCATCAGTGAGTCTGCAGGAGGGTCCTATGGCTACACCTTC.

In this sample, this clone turned up once. This rearrangement joins TRBV6-5 to TRBJ1-1; a possible D gene is TRBD1 (6 bases). Trimming took off 4 bases at V and 2 bases at J, with 17 bases between the two ends. CDR3 size: 16 residues. Germline V gene lookup returns CDR1 MNHEY and CDR2 SVGAGI. Here the CDR3 DNA reads TGTGCCAGCAGTTTCGTTGGTTCACAGGGTAACACTGAAGCTTTCTTT. Its translation: CASSFVGSQGNTEAFF.

The chain links TRBV19 to TRBJ1-4; no clear D gene. The germline gives CDR1 LNHDA, CDR2 SQIVND (reference sequence). The CDR3 has 16 residues. The V and J ends lost 10 bases and 8 bases respectively, with 26 bases between them. CDR3 DNA: TGTGCCATCATACTCCACGAGGCGGGAGGAGGAGAAAAACTGTTTTTT. Translation gives CAIILHEAGGGEKLFF.

CDR3 DNA sequence: TGTGCCAGCAGTCCAGGGACTAGCGGCAAGTACGAGCAGTACTTC. It specifies CASSPGTSGKYEQYF. The rearrangement joins TRBV28 to TRBJ2-7, with 11 positions matching TRBD2. Germline V gene data show CDR1 as MDHEN and CDR2 as SYDVKM. The CDR3 extends over 15 amino acids. The ends lost 5 bases at V and 4 bases at J; junction bases unmatched: 7.

Of note for this clone: One end of the junction does not line up with germline, which may come from a read error. Written as DNA, the CDR3 is TGTGCCAGCAGCCTAGGGGGACCGGGACTAGCGGGGCAGGCCTGG. Its protein product is CASSLGGPGLAGQAW. The genes are TRBV7-2 and TRBJ2-7; 13 bases are a match to TRBD2. There are 15 residues in the CDR3. The germline CDR1 and CDR2 sequences are SGHTA and FQGNSA.

V usage is TRBV6-2 or TRBV6-3 and J usage is TRBJ2-2; possible D gene TRBD1, 6 bases. CDR3 length: 15 residues. Germline V gene lookup returns CDR1 MNHEY and CDR2 SVGEGT. The V end was cut by 2 bases, the J end by 0 bases, with 7 bases between. CDR3 sequence reads: CASSYKGANTGELFF. The DNA for the CDR3 is TGTGCCAGCAGTTACAAGGGGGCGAACACCGGGGAGCTGTTTTTT.

The chain joins TRBV29-1 to TRBJ1-2; D is unresolved. The CDR3 sequence is 12 residues long. With 4 bases removed from V and 1 base from J, the gap between germline ends came to 7 bases. Per the germline V gene, CDR1 is SQVTM and CDR2 is ANQGSEA. Here the CDR3 DNA reads TGCAGCGTTGTTCGGGATAACTATGGCTACACCTTC. Protein product: CSVVRDNYGYTF.

The V call is TRBV6-6, the J call TRBJ1-6; 10 bases match TRBD1. The J segment lost 4 bases and the V segment lost 5 bases, leaving 14 bases of the junction unmatched. Germline V gene data show CDR1 as MNHNY and CDR2 as SVGAGI (reference sequence). The CDR3 has 19 amino acids. CDR3 nucleotide sequence: TGTGCCAGCAGTCTATATCTAGGCGGGACAGGGGTGTATAATTCACCCCTCCACTTT. It is translated as CASSLYLGGTGVYNSPLHF.

Comments on this clone: One junction end disagrees with the germline gene, perhaps due to a read error. The V gene is TRBV7-7, the J gene TRBJ2-3, with 9 nucleotides matching TRBD1. The germline V gene encodes CDR1 SSHAT and CDR2 FNYEAQ (reference sequence). CDR3 length: 15 residues. The CDR3: CASSHGQGNTDTQYF. CDR3 bases: TGTGCTAGCAGTCACGGACAGGGGAACACAGATACGCAGTATTTT.

V usage is TRBV10-2 and J usage is TRBJ2-3; D is unclear. Germline-derived CDR1 and CDR2 are WSHSY and SAAADI. This CDR3 has 12 residues. Trimming left V 0 bases short and J 6 bases short, with 4 bases between. The CDR3 is CASSESRDTQYF. The CDR3 bases are TGCGCCAGCAGTGAGTCGCGGGATACGCAGTATTTT.